This TCR beta chain was retrieved from a study of CD8+CD57+ T cells in acquired aplastic anemia. General study points: Patients and controls shared over 25 CD8+ CDR3 sequences, highly expressed in patients.

TCR beta VDJ and CDR3 profiling used genomic DNA as template. TCRdb independently ran MiXCR on the reads; one entry per CDR3 protein. The top ten clones hold roughly 8% of a sample with under 250,000 distinct CDR3 sequences, around 45% of them seen once. Before being chosen for sequencing, patients had shown CD8+CD57+ cell expansion by flow cytometry. Worth noting for this clonotype: What it recognizes is unknown.

The sequence came from a human donor with aplastic anemia. The sequenced material came from sorted CD4+, CD8+, or CD8+CD57+ T cells (not recorded which) from PBMCs.

Here the CDR3 DNA reads TGTGCCAGCAGCTTGGAGATCGACAGGAGGAACACTGAAGCTTTCTTT. Translated: CASSLEIDRRNTEAFF. The chain employs TRBV7-3 and TRBJ1-1; D perhaps matches TRBD1 (6 bases). CDR3 size: 16 residues. CDR1 is SGHTA, CDR2 FQGTGA, per germline. Deletions cut 3 bases from V and 1 base from J, with 15 bases between.